The rows below give T cell receptor beta chains drawn from one sample of a study of cytomegalovirus exposure and HLA in healthy donors. The repertoire was sequenced with immunoSEQ multiplex PCR; TCRdb's copy has only in-frame clones and lacks some. The sample data list about 70,000 clones. The sequencing sample was made of PBMCs. The receptors derive from a woman in her twenties or thirties in good health and CMV-seronegative. CDR3s include the opening cysteine and the closing phenylalanine or tryptophan. Fields, in order: CDR3 DNA, CDR3 protein, D gene, V gene, J gene, CDR3 length, clone size. The D gene is left open where the match is weak. Clone sizes are given selectively: once, few, many, or a class where the clone is expanded.

CDR3nt: TGTGCCAGCAGTTTAGGGACAGGACCCTACGAGCAGTACTTC
CDR3aa: CASSLGTGPYEQYF
d_gene: TRBD1
v_gene: TRBV27
j_gene: TRBJ2-7
len: 14
abundance: .

CDR3nt: TGTGCCAGCAGTTTATGGGCTAGCGGGACAGATACGCAGTATTTT
CDR3aa: CASSLWASGTDTQYF
d_gene: TRBD2
v_gene: TRBV28
j_gene: TRBJ2-3
len: 15
abundance: .

CDR3nt: TGTGCCAGCAGTTACCCCGACAGAGCTAACTATGGCTACACCTTC
CDR3aa: CASSYPDRANYGYTF
d_gene: .
v_gene: TRBV6-6
j_gene: TRBJ1-2
len: 15
abundance: .

CDR3nt: TGTGCCAGCAGCGGACAGGGCAATCAGCCCCAGCATTTT
CDR3aa: CASSGQGNQPQHF
d_gene: TRBD1
v_gene: TRBV27
j_gene: TRBJ1-5
len: 13
abundance: .

CDR3nt: TGTGCCAGCAGCGCACTAGCGGGGGCCAACAATGAGCAGTTCTTC
CDR3aa: CASSALAGANNEQFF
d_gene: TRBD2
v_gene: TRBV9
j_gene: TRBJ2-1
len: 15
abundance: .

CDR3nt: TGTGCCAGTAGAACCTCGGAGGGGACTAGCAATCAGCCCCAGCATTTT
CDR3aa: CASRTSEGTSNQPQHF
d_gene: .
v_gene: TRBV19
j_gene: TRBJ1-5
len: 16
abundance: .

CDR3nt: TGTGCCTGGGGAGTTTGGGACAGGGGCATACTTTCACCCCTCCACTTT
CDR3aa: CAWGVWDRGILSPLHF
d_gene: TRBD1
v_gene: TRBV30
j_gene: TRBJ1-6
len: 16
abundance: .

CDR3nt: TGTGCCAGCTCACCACCCCCGGGACAGAATAGCAATCAGCCCCAGCATTTT
CDR3aa: CASSPPPGQNSNQPQHF
d_gene: TRBD1
v_gene: TRBV18
j_gene: TRBJ1-5
len: 17
abundance: .

CDR3nt: TGTGCCAGCAGTGCCCGCTATGGCTACACCTTC
CDR3aa: CASSARYGYTF
d_gene: .
v_gene: TRBV6-1
j_gene: TRBJ1-2
len: 11
abundance: .

CDR3nt: TGCAGCGTTGTGAAAAGGGGGCGAGACGAGCAGTACTTC
CDR3aa: CSVVKRGRDEQYF
d_gene: TRBD1
v_gene: TRBV29-1
j_gene: TRBJ2-7
len: 13
abundance: .

CDR3nt: TGTGCCAGCAGTTCGGGCAGGGTGAACACTGAAGCTTTCTTT
CDR3aa: CASSSGRVNTEAFF
d_gene: .
v_gene: TRBV6-5
j_gene: TRBJ1-1
len: 14
abundance: .

CDR3nt: TGTGCCAGCAGTTACTCCTTACCGGGACAACACTATGGCTACACCTTC
CDR3aa: CASSYSLPGQHYGYTF
d_gene: .
v_gene: TRBV6-5
j_gene: TRBJ1-2
len: 16
abundance: .

CDR3nt: TGCGCCAGCAGCCAAGATGGACGGGAGAGTCAGCCCCAGCATTTT
CDR3aa: CASSQDGRESQPQHF
d_gene: .
v_gene: TRBV4-3
j_gene: TRBJ1-5
len: 15
abundance: .

CDR3nt: TGTGCCAGCAGTCCCTCCGGGACAGGGGTCCACGAGCAGTACTTC
CDR3aa: CASSPSGTGVHEQYF
d_gene: TRBD1
v_gene: TRBV27
j_gene: TRBJ2-7
len: 15
abundance: .

CDR3nt: TGTGCCAGCAGTGTTCTTGATGGACAGGGGGGGAATGGCTACACCTTC
CDR3aa: CASSVLDGQGGNGYTF
d_gene: TRBD1
v_gene: TRBV6-1
j_gene: TRBJ1-2
len: 16
abundance: .

CDR3nt: TGTGCCAGCAGTCACATCACCGGGACAGTTAAGGATTATGGCTACACCTTC
CDR3aa: CASSHITGTVKDYGYTF
d_gene: TRBD1
v_gene: TRBV7-8
j_gene: TRBJ1-2
len: 17
abundance: .

CDR3nt: TGTGCCAGCAGGCCATCCGGGACATCTCACGCAACTAATGAAAAACTGTTTTTT
CDR3aa: CASRPSGTSHATNEKLFF
d_gene: .
v_gene: TRBV7-9
j_gene: TRBJ1-4
len: 18
abundance: .

CDR3nt: TGCAGCCCCAAGGGGTGGACGGAGACCCAGTACTTC
CDR3aa: CSPKGWTETQYF
d_gene: .
v_gene: TRBV29-1
j_gene: TRBJ2-5
len: 12
abundance: .

CDR3nt: TGTGCCTGGAGTGTGGCAGGGGTAAGCGAGCAGTACTTC
CDR3aa: CAWSVAGVSEQYF
d_gene: .
v_gene: TRBV30
j_gene: TRBJ2-7
len: 13
abundance: .

CDR3nt: TGTGCCATCCCCCAGCGGGAGTTCACCGGGGAGCTGTTTTTT
CDR3aa: CAIPQREFTGELFF
d_gene: TRBD2
v_gene: TRBV30
j_gene: TRBJ2-2
len: 14
abundance: .

CDR3nt: TGTGCCAGTAGTATGGGACAGGGGAGAAATCAGCCCCAGCATTTT
CDR3aa: CASSMGQGRNQPQHF
d_gene: TRBD1
v_gene: TRBV19
j_gene: TRBJ1-5
len: 15
abundance: .

CDR3nt: TGTGCCAGCTCCCAACTAAGTCCCGGGGGCTACACCTTC
CDR3aa: CASSQLSPGGYTF
d_gene: .
v_gene: TRBV18
j_gene: TRBJ1-2
len: 13
abundance: .

CDR3nt: TGTGCCAGTACCTTAACCCCCAGGGGGCGCGGGATGAACACTGAAGCTTTCTTT
CDR3aa: CASTLTPRGRGMNTEAFF
d_gene: TRBD1
v_gene: TRBV19
j_gene: TRBJ1-1
len: 18
abundance: .

CDR3nt: TGTGCCAGCAGTTATCCGACGAGGGGGAAGGGCGGTGAGCAGTTCTTC
CDR3aa: CASSYPTRGKGGEQFF
d_gene: .
v_gene: TRBV6-5
j_gene: TRBJ2-1
len: 16
abundance: .

CDR3nt: TGCAGTGCCCTCGTAAGCAATGGCTACACCTTC
CDR3aa: CSALVSNGYTF
d_gene: .
v_gene: TRBV20-1
j_gene: TRBJ1-2
len: 11
abundance: .

CDR3nt: TGTGCCGGGCTGGGCGAATTGGACAATGAGCAGTTCTTC
CDR3aa: CAGLGELDNEQFF
d_gene: .
v_gene: TRBV19
j_gene: TRBJ2-1
len: 13
abundance: medium-sized

CDR3nt: TGTGCCAGCAGCCTAGCGGGGGGGCGAGGTCGGCAGTACTTC
CDR3aa: CASSLAGGRGRQYF
d_gene: TRBD2
v_gene: TRBV6-5
j_gene: TRBJ2-7
len: 14
abundance: .

CDR3nt: TGTGCCAGCCACGGTAGCCTGGGTGGGTCAGATACGCAGTATTTT
CDR3aa: CASHGSLGGSDTQYF
d_gene: .
v_gene: TRBV4-2
j_gene: TRBJ2-3
len: 15
abundance: .

CDR3nt: TGCGCCAGCAGTCAAACCCCTCCGGGATTGGAGCAGTTCTTC
CDR3aa: CASSQTPPGLEQFF
d_gene: .
v_gene: TRBV23-1
j_gene: TRBJ2-1
len: 14
abundance: .

CDR3nt: TGTGCCAGCAGTTTGGTTAGGAGGGGAACCTACGAGCAGTACTTC
CDR3aa: CASSLVRRGTYEQYF
d_gene: .
v_gene: TRBV28
j_gene: TRBJ2-7
len: 15
abundance: .

CDR3nt: TGTGCCAGCAGCCAAACCGCATCAGCGGGAATGCAGTATTTT
CDR3aa: CASSQTASAGMQYF
d_gene: TRBD2
v_gene: TRBV7-3
j_gene: TRBJ2-3
len: 14
abundance: .

CDR3nt: TGTGCCAGCAGTCAATACAGGGGTCTCACCTATGGCTACACCTTC
CDR3aa: CASSQYRGLTYGYTF
d_gene: TRBD1
v_gene: TRBV6-1
j_gene: TRBJ1-2
len: 15
abundance: .

CDR3nt: TGTGCCAGCACGGGTATCGTCTATGGCTACACCTTC
CDR3aa: CASTGIVYGYTF
d_gene: .
v_gene: TRBV2
j_gene: TRBJ1-2
len: 12
abundance: .

CDR3nt: TGTGCCAGCAGCTTAGGGGATCCAGGGTACACCTTC
CDR3aa: CASSLGDPGYTF
d_gene: .
v_gene: TRBV11-2
j_gene: TRBJ1-2
len: 12
abundance: .

CDR3nt: TGTGCCAGCAGTGCCCTATTCGGTGCCTACGAGCAGTACTTC
CDR3aa: CASSALFGAYEQYF
d_gene: .
v_gene: TRBV6-4
j_gene: TRBJ2-7
len: 14
abundance: .

CDR3nt: TGCGCCAGCAGCTTTTCAGGTGGTGGAAATCAGCCCCAGCATTTT
CDR3aa: CASSFSGGGNQPQHF
d_gene: .
v_gene: TRBV5-1
j_gene: TRBJ1-5
len: 15
abundance: .

CDR3nt: TGTGCCGGGGCGCCGGGTTTAGTGGTAGGCAATGAGCAGTTCTTC
CDR3aa: CAGAPGLVVGNEQFF
d_gene: .
v_gene: TRBV30
j_gene: TRBJ2-1
len: 15
abundance: .

CDR3nt: TGTGCCAGGGACAGGGGGATGAACACTGAAGCTTTCTTT
CDR3aa: CARDRGMNTEAFF
d_gene: TRBD1
v_gene: TRBV2
j_gene: TRBJ1-1
len: 13
abundance: .

CDR3nt: TGTGCCAGCAGCTTACGCCAACGGGAGTCGAACACCGGGGAGCTGTTTTTT
CDR3aa: CASSLRQRESNTGELFF
d_gene: .
v_gene: TRBV7-6
j_gene: TRBJ2-2
len: 17
abundance: .

CDR3nt: TGCAGTGCCACGACAGATAGCGAGCAGTACTTC
CDR3aa: CSATTDSEQYF
d_gene: .
v_gene: TRBV20-1
j_gene: TRBJ2-7
len: 11
abundance: .

CDR3nt: TGTGCCAGTAGTTGGGGAGATGGCACTGAAGCTTTCTTT
CDR3aa: CASSWGDGTEAFF
d_gene: .
v_gene: TRBV19
j_gene: TRBJ1-1
len: 13
abundance: .

CDR3nt: TGCGCCAGCAGCTTTACCGGGACAGGGGGGAGTCAGTTCTTC
CDR3aa: CASSFTGTGGSQFF
d_gene: TRBD1
v_gene: TRBV5-1
j_gene: TRBJ2-1
len: 14
abundance: .

CDR3nt: TGTGCCTTACACAGGGGGGCCTCCTACAATGAGCAGTTCTTC
CDR3aa: CALHRGASYNEQFF
d_gene: TRBD1
v_gene: TRBV30
j_gene: TRBJ2-1
len: 14
abundance: .

CDR3nt: TGTGCCAGCTCACGGAATCTAGCGGGGTCAACTAATGAGCAGTTCTTC
CDR3aa: CASSRNLAGSTNEQFF
d_gene: TRBD2
v_gene: TRBV18
j_gene: TRBJ2-1
len: 16
abundance: .

CDR3nt: TGTGCCACCAGCCCGGGACAGGGCTACGAGCAGTACTTC
CDR3aa: CATSPGQGYEQYF
d_gene: TRBD1
v_gene: TRBV15
j_gene: TRBJ2-7
len: 13
abundance: .

CDR3nt: TGTGCCAGCACCCCGACTAGCGGGGGAACTGAGCAGTACTTC
CDR3aa: CASTPTSGGTEQYF
d_gene: TRBD2
v_gene: TRBV2
j_gene: TRBJ2-7
len: 14
abundance: .

CDR3nt: TGTGCCAGCAGCGATAAGGGACAGGGGAGAGAGACCCAGTACTTC
CDR3aa: CASSDKGQGRETQYF
d_gene: TRBD1
v_gene: TRBV6-1
j_gene: TRBJ2-5
len: 15
abundance: .

CDR3nt: TGCGCCAGCAGCTTGGCAGGGGCCGCACTACAGTGGGGCTACACCTTC
CDR3aa: CASSLAGAALQWGYTF
d_gene: .
v_gene: TRBV5-1
j_gene: TRBJ1-2
len: 16
abundance: .

CDR3nt: TGTGCCGCCCGGGACAGGGGTGGATACACCTTC
CDR3aa: CAARDRGGYTF
d_gene: TRBD1
v_gene: TRBV30
j_gene: TRBJ1-2
len: 11
abundance: .

CDR3nt: TGTGCCAGCTCACCTTTAGACAGGGTCGAGACCCAGTACTTC
CDR3aa: CASSPLDRVETQYF
d_gene: TRBD1
v_gene: TRBV18
j_gene: TRBJ2-5
len: 14
abundance: .

CDR3nt: TGTGCCGTCCCGGGACAGGGGATACCACCCCTCCACTTT
CDR3aa: CAVPGQGIPPLHF
d_gene: TRBD1
v_gene: TRBV15
j_gene: TRBJ1-6
len: 13
abundance: .

CDR3nt: TGTGCCAGCAGTCTTTCTGCGGGGGGCTATGGCTACACCTTC
CDR3aa: CASSLSAGGYGYTF
d_gene: .
v_gene: TRBV27
j_gene: TRBJ1-2
len: 14
abundance: .

CDR3nt: TGTGCCAGCAGCTCATACACAGAGACACCGAACACTGAAGCTTTCTTT
CDR3aa: CASSSYTETPNTEAFF
d_gene: .
v_gene: TRBV13
j_gene: TRBJ1-1
len: 16
abundance: .

CDR3nt: TGTGCCAGCAGCCGCTCTAGAGGAGCGGGGGGGGCGTTTTCCTACGAGCAGTACTTC
CDR3aa: CASSRSRGAGGAFSYEQYF
d_gene: TRBD2
v_gene: TRBV5-5
j_gene: TRBJ2-7
len: 19
abundance: .

CDR3nt: TGTGCCAGCAGCCAACTTAATCAGCCCCAGCATTTT
CDR3aa: CASSQLNQPQHF
d_gene: .
v_gene: TRBV6-5
j_gene: TRBJ1-5
len: 12
abundance: .

CDR3nt: TGCGCCAGCAGCCAATATCTGGGACAGGGGTACTACGAGCAGTACTTC
CDR3aa: CASSQYLGQGYYEQYF
d_gene: TRBD1
v_gene: TRBV4-1
j_gene: TRBJ2-7
len: 16
abundance: .

CDR3nt: TGTGCCAGCTCCCTTTCACAGGGGAGGTTCGGGGAGCTGTTTTTT
CDR3aa: CASSLSQGRFGELFF
d_gene: .
v_gene: TRBV18
j_gene: TRBJ2-2
len: 15
abundance: .